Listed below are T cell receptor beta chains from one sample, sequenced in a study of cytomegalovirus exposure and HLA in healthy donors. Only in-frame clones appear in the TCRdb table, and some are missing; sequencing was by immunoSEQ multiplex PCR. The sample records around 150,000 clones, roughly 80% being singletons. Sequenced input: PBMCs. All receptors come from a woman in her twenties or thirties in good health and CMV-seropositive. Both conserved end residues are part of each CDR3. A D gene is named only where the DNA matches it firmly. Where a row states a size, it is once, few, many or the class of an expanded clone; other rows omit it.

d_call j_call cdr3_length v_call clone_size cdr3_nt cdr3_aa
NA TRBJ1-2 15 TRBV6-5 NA TGTGCCAGCAGTTACAGGGCAGGGTCGGGTTATGGCTACACCTTC CASSYRAGSGYGYTF
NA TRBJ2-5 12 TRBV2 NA TGTGCCAGCATTGGAGGGGAAGAGACCCAGTACTTC CASIGGEETQYF
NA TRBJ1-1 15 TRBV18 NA TGTGCCAGCTCACCACTGGTACAGGGAAACACTGAAGCTTTCTTT CASSPLVQGNTEAFF
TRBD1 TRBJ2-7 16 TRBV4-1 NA TGCGCCAGCAGCCGTACCGGACAGGGGCTCTCCTACGAGCAGTACTTC CASSRTGQGLSYEQYF
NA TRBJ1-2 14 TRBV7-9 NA TGTGCCAGCAGCTTCTTCGAAGCCTCATATGGCTACACCTTC CASSFFEASYGYTF
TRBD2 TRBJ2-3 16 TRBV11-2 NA TGTGCCAGCAGCTTTGGTAGCGGGGGGTACACAGATACGCAGTATTTT CASSFGSGGYTDTQYF
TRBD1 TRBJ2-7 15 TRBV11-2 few TGTGCCAGCAGCTTTGGGACAGGACTTATCTACGAGCAGTACTTC CASSFGTGLIYEQYF
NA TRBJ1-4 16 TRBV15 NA TGTGCCACCAGCAGAGATCATCGGGGGACTAATGAAAAACTGTTTTTT CATSRDHRGTNEKLFF
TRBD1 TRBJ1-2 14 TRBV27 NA TGTGCCAGCAGTTTATCTGGACAGGTCGCGGGCTACACCTTC CASSLSGQVAGYTF
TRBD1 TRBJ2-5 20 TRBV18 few TGTGCCAGCTCACTGTTACCCCCGGTCCCGGGACAGGGCCCCCAAGAGACCCAGTACTTC CASSLLPPVPGQGPQETQYF
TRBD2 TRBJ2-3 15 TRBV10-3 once TGTGCCATCAGGGGGACTAGCGGGGGCCCAGATACGCAGTATTTT CAIRGTSGGPDTQYF
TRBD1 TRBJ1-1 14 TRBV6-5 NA TGTGCCAGCAGGAAGAACAGGGGGAACACTGAAGCTTTCTTT CASRKNRGNTEAFF
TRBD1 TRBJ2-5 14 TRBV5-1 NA TGCGCCAGCAGCTACACAGGGGGGTCGGAGACCCAGTACTTC CASSYTGGSETQYF
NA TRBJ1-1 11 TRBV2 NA TGTGCCAGCAGCCTAACAGGGGAAGCTTTCTTT CASSLTGEAFF
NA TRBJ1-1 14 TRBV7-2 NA TGTGCCAGCAGCTTAGGGATAGGGAGAACTGAAGCTTTCTTT CASSLGIGRTEAFF
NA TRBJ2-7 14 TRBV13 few TGTGCCAGCAGCTCTAGCGAGATCCACTACGAGCAGTACTTC CASSSSEIHYEQYF
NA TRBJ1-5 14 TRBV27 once TGTGCCAGCAGTTACGGTGGTTCGGGAAACCCCCAGCATTTT CASSYGGSGNPQHF
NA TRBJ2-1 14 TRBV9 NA TGTGCCAGCAGCGTGGACAGTTCCTACAATGAGCAGTTCTTC CASSVDSSYNEQFF
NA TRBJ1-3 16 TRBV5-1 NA TGCGCCAGCAGCCCGAAGGGGGATAGCTCTGGAAACACCATATATTTT CASSPKGDSSGNTIYF
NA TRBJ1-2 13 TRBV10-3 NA TGTGCCATCACCAGGGCGTTAGACTATGGCTACACCTTC CAITRALDYGYTF
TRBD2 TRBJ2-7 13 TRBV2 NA TGTGCCAGCAGTGGGGGACTAGTCTACGAGCAGTACTTC CASSGGLVYEQYF
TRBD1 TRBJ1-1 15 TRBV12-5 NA TGTGCTAGTGGTTCGTACCTAACAGGGGGCACTGAAGCTTTCTTT CASGSYLTGGTEAFF
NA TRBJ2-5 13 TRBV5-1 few TGCGCCAGCAGCTTAGAGGGTTCGGGAGCCCAGTACTTC CASSLEGSGAQYF
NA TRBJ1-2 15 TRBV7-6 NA TGTGCCAGCAGCTTTCTTAAGGGGGGGAACTATGGCTACACCTTC CASSFLKGGNYGYTF
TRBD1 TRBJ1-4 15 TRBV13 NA TGTGCCAGCAGCTTACTCAGGGGGACTAATGAAAAACTGTTTTTT CASSLLRGTNEKLFF
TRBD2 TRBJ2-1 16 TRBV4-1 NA TGCGCCAGCAGCCAAGTTGCGGGGGGGTTTTACAATGAGCAGTTCTTC CASSQVAGGFYNEQFF
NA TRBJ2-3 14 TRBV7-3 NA TGTGCCAGCAGCTCCCCAGTACTAGCACCAACGCAGTATTTT CASSSPVLAPTQYF
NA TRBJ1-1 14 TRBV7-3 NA TGTGCCAGCAGCCCCAGAGGGGGAAACACTGAAGCTTTCTTT CASSPRGGNTEAFF
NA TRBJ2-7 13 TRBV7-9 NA TGTGCCAGCAGCTTAGACAGTATCTACGAGCAGTACTTC CASSLDSIYEQYF
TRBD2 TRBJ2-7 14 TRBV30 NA TGTGCCTGGAGTTCTCTAGCGGGGACCTACGAGCAGTACTTC CAWSSLAGTYEQYF
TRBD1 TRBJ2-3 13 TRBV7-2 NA TGTGCCAGCAGCTCGGACAGGTCGGATACGCAGTATTTT CASSSDRSDTQYF
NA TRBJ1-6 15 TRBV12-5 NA TGTGCTAGTGCCTCCGGGGGCTCCTATAATTCACCCCTCCACTTT CASASGGSYNSPLHF
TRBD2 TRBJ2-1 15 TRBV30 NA TGTGCCTGGAGCAAGGTGCGGGGGGGCCGTGATGAGCAGTTCTTC CAWSKVRGGRDEQFF
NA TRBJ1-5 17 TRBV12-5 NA TGTGCTAGTGCCTACCTCATCCTCGGGTATAGCAATCAGCCCCAGCATTTT CASAYLILGYSNQPQHF
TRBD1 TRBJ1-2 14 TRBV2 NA TGTGCCAGCAGTTCCGGGACAGGGGACGGGAGCTACACCTTC CASSSGTGDGSYTF
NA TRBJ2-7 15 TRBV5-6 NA TGTGCCAGCAGCTTGGCCGGGACTGACCCCTACGAGCAGTACTTC CASSLAGTDPYEQYF
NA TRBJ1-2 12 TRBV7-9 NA TGTGCCAGCAGCATTGACAGCTATGGCTACACCTTC CASSIDSYGYTF
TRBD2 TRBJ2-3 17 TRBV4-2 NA TGTGCCAGCAGCCATGGACTAGCGGGCACGAGCACAGATACGCAGTATTTT CASSHGLAGTSTDTQYF
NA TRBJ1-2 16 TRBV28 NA TGTGCCAGCAGCCGCGGGGGTGGAGGGCTTCCTTACGGCTACACCTTC CASSRGGGGLPYGYTF
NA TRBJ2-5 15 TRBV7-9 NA TGTGCCAGCAGCTTACCGCGAGGGGGGGCGGAGACCCAGTACTTC CASSLPRGGAETQYF
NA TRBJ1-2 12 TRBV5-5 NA TGTGCCAGCAGCCATAGTCACTATGGCTACACCTTC CASSHSHYGYTF
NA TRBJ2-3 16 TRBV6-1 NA TGTGCCAGCAGTGAAGATGTGGGCCGGGATTCTGTTACGCAGTATTTT CASSEDVGRDSVTQYF
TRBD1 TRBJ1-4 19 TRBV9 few TGTGCCAGCAGCGAAGACACCGGACAGGGCTGGGCGGCTAATGAAAAACTGTTTTTT CASSEDTGQGWAANEKLFF
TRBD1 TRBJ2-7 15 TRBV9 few TGTGCCAGCAGCGAGGGGACAGGGGAAACCTACGAGCAGTACTTC CASSEGTGETYEQYF
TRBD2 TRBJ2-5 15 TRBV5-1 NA TGCGCCAGCAGTACCGGGACTAGCGGGGCAGAGACCCAGTACTTC CASSTGTSGAETQYF
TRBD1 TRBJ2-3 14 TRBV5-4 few TGTGCCAGCAGCCCAAGAACAGGGGCAGATACGCAGTATTTT CASSPRTGADTQYF
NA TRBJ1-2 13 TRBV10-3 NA TGTGCCATCAGTGAACAGCTTGGCTATGGCTACACCTTC CAISEQLGYGYTF
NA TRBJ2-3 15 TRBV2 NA TGTGCCAGCAGTGGTATGACAACCCGCACAGATACGCAGTATTTT CASSGMTTRTDTQYF
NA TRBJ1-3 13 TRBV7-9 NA TGTGCCAGCAGCTCAGGGTCTGGAAACACCATATATTTT CASSSGSGNTIYF
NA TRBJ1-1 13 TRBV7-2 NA TGTGCCAGCAGCCCCCACCAAGCTACTGAAGCTTTCTTT CASSPHQATEAFF
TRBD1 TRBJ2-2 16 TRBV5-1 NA TGCGCCAGCAGCTTCTACAGGGGTGCGAACACCGGGGAGCTGTTTTTT CASSFYRGANTGELFF
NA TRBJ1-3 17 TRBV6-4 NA TGTGCCAGCAGTCATCTAACTATGGTATATTCTGGAAACACCATATATTTT CASSHLTMVYSGNTIYF
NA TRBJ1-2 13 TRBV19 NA TGTGCCAGTAGTATGGAGACTATGGAGGGCTACACCTTC CASSMETMEGYTF
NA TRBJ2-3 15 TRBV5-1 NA TGCGCCAGCAGCTTGGGGTGGGGGGGCACAGATACGCAGTATTTT CASSLGWGGTDTQYF
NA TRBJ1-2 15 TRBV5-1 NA TGCGCCAGCAGCAGCAACAGGGCCGCGAGCTATGGCTACACCTTC CASSSNRAASYGYTF
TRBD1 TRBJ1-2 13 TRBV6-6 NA TGTGCCAGCAGTTACCAGGGGGACTATGGCTACACCTTC CASSYQGDYGYTF
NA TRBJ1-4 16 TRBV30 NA TGTGCCTGGAAACGGGGGGCGCGAGCAACTAATGAAAAACTGTTTTTT CAWKRGARATNEKLFF